These 19 T cell receptor beta chains came from one sample sequenced in a study of blood T cell repertoires in COVID-19. Data came from immunoSEQ multiplex PCR; TCRdb stores just in-frame clones and leaves some out. Found here are approximately 210,000 clones, around 85% of them singletons; the top ten hold roughly 5%. Material for sequencing was peripheral blood. These receptor sequences come from a human donor in a cohort sampled during active COVID-19.

The chain couples TRBV19 to TRBJ2-2, with D possibly TRBD2 on 6 matching bases. CDR1 and CDR2 (germline): LNHDA, SQIVND (reference sequence). Trimming stripped 3 bases from V and 3 bases from J, with 11 bases between. The CDR3 is made up of 15 amino acids. DNA of the CDR3: TGTGCCAGTAGTATTAAGGAGGGGTACACCGGGGAGCTGTTTTTT. It codes for CASSIKEGYTGELFF.

CDR3: CASSYGGGGKTEAFF. Written as DNA, the CDR3 is TGTGCCAGCAGTTACGGGGGGGGTGGAAAAACTGAAGCTTTCTTT. The chain has TRBV6-5 and TRBJ1-1; TRBD1 is a possible D gene (5 bases). The CDR3 is 15 residues long. Trimming removed 2 bases from V and 5 bases from J, with 15 bases in between. The germline V gene has CDR1 MNHEY and CDR2 SVGAGI.

This chain links TRBV11-2 with TRBJ2-7; the match to TRBD1 covers 10 bases. Germline V gene sequence: CDR1 SGHAT, CDR2 FQNNGV. Germline trimming cut 5 bases from V and 2 bases from J; bases unmatched to any gene: 6. CDR3 length: 15 residues. The CDR3 coding sequence is TGTGCCAGCAGCCCGCAAGGGACAGGGGCCTACGAGCAGTACTTC. This sequence encodes CASSPQGTGAYEQYF.

The rearrangement joins TRBV6-5 to TRBJ2-7; 8 bases map to TRBD1. There are 11 residues in the CDR3. Per germline, CDR1 MNHEY and CDR2 SVGAGI. V shed 10 bases and J 9 bases; nucleotides not matched to a gene: 8. This chain's CDR3 is CATGPGGTQYF. The CDR3 region has the DNA TGTGCCACCGGGCCAGGGGGCACGCAGTACTTC.

The rearrangement uses TRBV24-1 and TRBJ1-5; D is unresolved. Germline V CDR1 and CDR2: KGHDR, SFDVKD. The V and J ends lost 5 bases and 6 bases respectively, with 7 bases between them. This CDR3 region has 12 residues. CDR3 region: CATSGGGQPQHF. CDR3 bases: TGTGCCACCAGTGGGGGAGGTCAGCCCCAGCATTTT.

V usage is TRBV6-5 and J usage is TRBJ1-2, with D possibly TRBD1 on 5 matching bases. The CDR3 loop spans 12 amino acids. Germline CDR1 is MNHEY and CDR2 is SVGAGI. Trimming removed 7 bases from V and 8 bases from J, with 14 bases in between. CDR3 protein: CASTGDLMGYTF. In DNA, the CDR3 is TGTGCCAGCACGGGGGACCTAATGGGCTACACCTTC.

The chain is built from TRBV7-2 and TRBJ2-1, with 10 bases fitting TRBD2. The germline gives CDR1 SGHTA, CDR2 FQGNSA. CDR3 size: 17 residues. V was pared by 5 bases and J by 3 bases, with 10 bases of the junction left unmatched. The CDR3 loop reads CASSVDWASGSYNEQFF. Here the CDR3 DNA reads TGTGCCAGCAGCGTGGATTGGGCTAGCGGGAGCTACAATGAGCAGTTCTTC.

The chain carries TRBV4-1 and TRBJ2-7; no reliable D call. The CDR3 runs to 15 residues. Trimming shortened V by 8 bases and J by 0 bases, and 17 bases separated the two germline ends. Germline V gene sequence: CDR1 MGHRA, CDR2 YSYEKL. CDR3 bases: TGCGCCAGCGCCCCGTACTTCCTGAGCTCCTACGAGCAGTACTTC. Translated: CASAPYFLSSYEQYF.

This rearrangement joins TRBV4-2 to TRBJ2-7; a possible D gene is TRBD1 (6 bases). The CDR3 sequence is 14 residues long. Trimming pared 3 bases from V and 5 bases from J, leaving 14 bases between. The germline V gene has CDR1 LGHNA and CDR2 YNFKEQ. CDR3 bases: TGTGCCAGCAGCCACTGGGGGCCGCCGAACGAGCAGTACTTC. Encoded protein: CASSHWGPPNEQYF.

J is TRBJ2-7 and V is TRBV29-1, with D possibly matching TRBD1 (6 bases). The CDR3 loop spans 13 amino acids. CDR1 and CDR2 from the germline V gene are SQVTM and ANQGSEA. V was clipped by 6 bases and J by 3 bases, with 15 bases between them. The CDR3 here is CSVQGYPRYEQYF. CDR3 bases: TGCAGCGTGCAGGGGTATCCGCGCTACGAGCAGTACTTC.

In the case of this clone: Additional DNA sequences in this sample encode the identical CDR3. The chain employs TRBV28 and TRBJ1-5, with TRBD1 identical over 7 bases. Trimming at V came to 5 bases and at J to 2 bases, leaving 6 bases not matched to a gene. In germline, CDR1 is MDHEN, CDR2 SYDVKM. This CDR3 comprises 15 residues. The CDR3 spells CASSLWDSRNQPQHF. The CDR3 DNA sequence: TGTGCCAGCAGTCTGTGGGACAGCCGCAATCAGCCCCAGCATTTT.

On this clone: A junction end diverges from the germline sequence, so it may reflect a read error. The genes are TRBV2 and TRBJ2-1; 9 nucleotides line up with TRBD2. The CDR3 spans 12 residues. Germline V lookup: CDR1 SNHLY, CDR2 FYNNEI. For the CDR3, the DNA is TGTGCCAGCAGTAAAGCGGGGGGTGAGCAGTTCTTC. This translates into CASSKAGGEQFF.

The genes are TRBV19 and TRBJ1-5; TRBD1 matches at 9 bases. This CDR3 has 16 residues. J was trimmed by 2 bases and V by 4 bases; bases with no gene match: 6. CDR1 is LNHDA and CDR2 is SQIVND in the germline V gene (reference sequence). The CDR3 sequence: CASSTQDRGGNQPQHF. The CDR3 nucleotides are TGTGCCAGTAGTACCCAGGACAGGGGTGGCAATCAGCCCCAGCATTTT.

The chain joins TRBV18 to TRBJ1-6; no definite D call. The germline V gene has CDR1 KGHSH and CDR2 LQKENI. V lost 2 bases and J 10 bases, leaving 6 bases between the germline ends. This CDR3 spans 12 amino acids. CDR3: CASSPDESPLHF. CDR3 nucleotide sequence: TGTGCCAGCTCACCAGATGAGTCACCCCTCCACTTT.

The rearrangement links TRBV7-8 to TRBJ1-5; D is unclear. V was clipped by 1 base and J by 2 bases, with 6 bases between them. CDR1 and CDR2 (germline): SGHVS, FQNEAQ. CDR3 length: 14 residues. DNA of the CDR3: TGTGCCAGCAGCTTAGTTTCGGGCAATCAGCCCCAGCATTTT. This encodes CASSLVSGNQPQHF.

This chain joins TRBV7-9 and TRBJ2-3; D is undetermined. The CDR3 consists of 14 residues. V lost 3 bases and J 0 bases, leaving 7 bases between the germline ends. CDR1 and CDR2 from the germline V gene are SEHNR and FQNEAQ (reference sequence). The CDR3 loop is CASSLGVSTDTQYF. As DNA, the CDR3 is TGTGCCAGCAGCTTGGGCGTTAGCACAGATACGCAGTATTTT.

The chain joins TRBV6-6 to TRBJ2-7; 9 bases fit TRBD2. The CDR3 totals 14 residues. J lost 1 base, V lost 6 bases, and 4 bases had no gene match. From germline, CDR1 is MNHNY and CDR2 SVGAGI (reference sequence). The CDR3 DNA follows: TGTGCCAGCAGATTTCTAGCGGGGTCCTACGAGCAGTACTTC. Translating gives CASRFLAGSYEQYF.

This chain connects TRBV27 to TRBJ2-1, with D tentatively TRBD2 (6 bases). Germline CDR1 MNHEY, CDR2 SMNVEV (reference sequence). The CDR3 has 15 residues. Trimming removed 2 bases from V and 3 bases from J, with 11 bases in between. The CDR3 is CASSLGRGYYNEQFF. The CDR3, as DNA: TGTGCCAGCAGTTTAGGGCGGGGTTACTACAATGAGCAGTTCTTC.

The chain joins TRBV5-6 to TRBJ1-2; D gene ambiguous. Germline lookup yields CDR1 SGHDT and CDR2 YYEEEE. The CDR3 length is 11 residues. The V gene lost 0 bases and the J gene lost 7 bases, with 4 bases spanning the gap. CDR3 nucleotide sequence: TGTGCCAGCAGCTTGGCCGTTGGCTACACCTTC. This sequence encodes CASSLAVGYTF.